This TCR beta chain was documented in a study of cytomegalovirus exposure and HLA in healthy donors. Study observations and caveats: Several of the most significant clusters appeared linked to common viral pathogens, based on a later analysis. Trimming of TCR beta V- and J-genes showed a link, identified in a later analysis, to a missense DCLRE1C variant.

With regard to this clone: The target antigen is unknown.

The germline CDR1 and CDR2 sequences are MNHNS and SASEGT. The CDR3 is 15 residues long. PCR primers comprised 60 Vbeta and 13 Jbeta primers. Clones were read by immunoSEQ multiplex PCR, and TCRdb kept only the in-frame ones, dropping some. This table has under 200,000 clones, roughly 80% appearing once. Sequenced sample: PBMCs. The receptor's source is a man between 25 and 39 years old in good health and CMV-seronegative. The gene calls are TRBV6-1 and TRBJ2-5; TRBD1 agrees at 9 bases. With the DNA end fitting TRBJ2-7 better, the J assignment may be wrong. The CDR3: CASSDWTGASYEQYF. CDR3 DNA: TGTGCCAGCAGTGATTGGACAGGGGCCTCCTACGAGCAGTACTTC.